This T cell receptor beta chain stems from a study of T cells in Graves' hyperthyroidism and ophthalmopathy. Regarding the study as a whole: Among thyroid clonotypes expanded above 0.001, most also appeared in blood.

This CDR3 comprises 15 residues. V lost 6 bases and J lost 5; bases outside the gene matches: 9. At least ten counts were recorded for this clonotype. Antigen specificity is unknown. Hyperthyroidism had been newly diagnosed in patients aged 18 to 65, and its duration was under 2 months. Each diagnosis drew on symptoms, thyroxine, TRAb, thyroid ultrasound and orbital computed tomography findings. Amplification yielded TCR beta CDR3 regions, with RNA transcripts as the source. An initial round of RT-PCR targeting the TCR CDR3 relied on the HTBI primer set. TCRdb fed the multiplex PCR reads into MiXCR, producing one record per CDR3 protein. The table records about 360,000 distinct CDR3 sequences, less than 15% of them present only once.

The V and J genes are TRBV12-3 or TRBV12-4 and TRBJ1-1; TRBD1 agrees at 10 bases. Sequenced sample: blood. This TCR was sampled from a woman under 30 with Graves' hyperthyroidism. The CDR3 DNA sequence: TGTGCCAGCAGCCTACTCGACAGGGGGCGAACTGAAGCTTTCTTT. Residues: CASSLLDRGRTEAFF.